The source of this T cell receptor beta chain is a study of blood T cell repertoires in COVID-19. At the level of the study: Donors in the United States, Italy and Spain gave samples during acute or convalescent COVID-19. PBMCs, B-cell-depleted T cells, or T cells were the source of the cDNA or gDNA that made up the material.

The V end was cut by 0 bases, the J end by 7 bases, with 8 bases between. The CDR3 sequence is 13 residues long. CDR1 is SGHRS and CDR2 is YFSETQ in the germline V gene. In the original analysis: Amplification from reference gene primers served as the basis for estimated nucleated cell counts. Libraries were prepared by immunoSEQ multiplex PCR; TCRdb keeps only in-frame clonotypes and omits some of them. V, J and clone size reflect that table, while D and trimming were determined from the DNA. The data hold about 190,000 clones, with around 79% observed a single time. V usage is TRBV5-1 and J usage is TRBJ2-1, with D perhaps matching TRBD2 (5 bases). This clonotype was obtained from a man aged 50 to 60 who had recovered from COVID-19. The sequenced material came from peripheral blood. CDR3 sequence reads: CASSLAPGNEQFF. Here the CDR3 DNA reads TGCGCCAGCAGCTTGGCTCCGGGGAATGAGCAGTTCTTC.